One and the same sample provided the 4 T cell receptor beta chains below, sequenced in a study of identifying expanded T cells in peripheral blood. The method was immunoSEQ multiplex PCR; TCRdb's version includes in-frame clones alone and lacks a portion of them. Of around 100,000 clones listed, about 89% were seen once; the top ten hold about 15%. The source material was blood. The receptors were sampled from a person aged 18 to 70 in good health.

The sample holds one count of this clone. The V and J genes are TRBV14 and TRBJ2-1, with D tentatively TRBD2 (6 bases). V was pared by 4 bases and J by 6 bases, with 10 bases between. The germline CDR1 and CDR2 sequences are SGHDN and FVKESK. The CDR3 contains 13 residues. The CDR3 nucleotides read TGTGCCAGCAGCCCGGCGGGGTTCAATGAGCAGTTCTTC. Protein sequence: CASSPAGFNEQFF.

The chain recombines TRBV10-1 with TRBJ2-5; D possibly uses TRBD1 or TRBD2 (5 bases each). Trimming stripped 1 base from V and 1 base from J, with 10 bases between. Germline-derived CDR1 and CDR2 are WNHNN and SYGVQD (reference sequence). The CDR3 totals 15 residues. This CDR3 is CASSELGTSQETQYF. The DNA for the CDR3 is TGCGCCAGCAGTGAGTTAGGGACGTCCCAAGAGACCCAGTACTTC.

The chain couples TRBV5-4 to TRBJ2-5; D assignment may be TRBD1 or TRBD2 (5 bases each). V shed 2 bases and J shed 5 bases, with 10 bases lying between them. Germline CDR1 SGHNT, CDR2 YYREEE (reference sequence). CDR3 length: 13 amino acids. The CDR3 loop is CASSFRGWETQYF. Here the CDR3 DNA reads TGTGCCAGCAGCTTCCGGGGCTGGGAGACCCAGTACTTC.

This clone was counted only a few times. The V gene is TRBV7-9, the J gene TRBJ1-2, with 9 bases fitting TRBD1. Germline loops: CDR1 SEHNR, CDR2 FQNEAQ (reference sequence). This CDR3 has 14 amino acids. V gave up 8 bases and J gave up 3 bases; unmatched junction bases: 7. This CDR3 is CASAGQGFDYGYTF. The CDR3 coding sequence is TGTGCCAGCGCGGGACAGGGTTTTGACTATGGCTACACCTTC.